These 11 T cell receptor beta chains came from one sample sequenced in a study of blood T cells in healthy people across ages (dated by TCRdb to 2014 to 2015). The method was 5' RACE. For sequencing, an Illumina HiSeq 2500 was employed. A second about 6 to 11 cycle PCR used a sample-barcoded 5' primer and a J-beta primer mix. The raw public data were reprocessed by TCRdb itself: fastp quality trimming at Q25, MiXCR clonotype calling, in-frame beta chains only. All rows with the same CDR3 protein become a single entry with the most common DNA and genes. This sample holds about 640,000 distinct CDR3 sequences; roughly 58% were observed only once. Approximately 37% of the sample is taken by the ten largest. Sequenced: blood. The receptors come from a man aged 55 to 70 in good health.

This chain uses TRBV27 with TRBJ2-4; 7 bases match TRBD1. J gave up 0 bases and V 4 bases, and 3 bases lay outside the gene matches. Germline values: CDR1 MNHEY, CDR2 SMNVEV (reference sequence). The CDR3 has 15 residues. Written as DNA, the CDR3 is TGTGCCAGCAGTTCGACAGGGAGAGCCAAAAACATTCAGTACTTC. It yields the protein CASSSTGRAKNIQYF.

The rearrangement links TRBV7-9 to TRBJ2-3; the D is unclear. The CDR3 spans 16 residues. CDR1 is SEHNR and CDR2 is FQNEAQ in the germline V gene (reference sequence). Deletions cut 1 base from V and 4 bases from J, with 15 bases between. The CDR3 coding sequence is TGTGCCAGCAGCTTAGGGACCCCGAGATTATCAGATACGCAGTATTTT. Its translation: CASSLGTPRLSDTQYF.

V usage is TRBV5-1 and J usage is TRBJ2-1, with D possibly TRBD2 on 5 matching bases. Trimming stripped 4 bases from V and 5 bases from J, with 16 bases between. The CDR3 is 15 residues long. Germline values: CDR1 SGHRS, CDR2 YFSETQ. The CDR3 DNA reads TGCGCCAGCAGCGGGAGCGCGCCTCCTGACAATGAGCAGTTCTTC. This sequence encodes CASSGSAPPDNEQFF.

The chain recombines TRBV7-9 with TRBJ1-4; 9 bases are a match to TRBD1. The CDR3 runs 14 residues. The J segment lost 10 bases and the V segment lost 5 bases, leaving 8 bases of the junction unmatched. CDR1 SEHNR and CDR2 FQNEAQ come from the germline V gene (reference sequence). The CDR3 DNA reads TGTGCCAGCAGCGTGGGACAGGGTGTAGGAAAACTGTTTTTT. It is translated as CASSVGQGVGKLFF.

The sample holds one count of this clonotype. CDR3 protein: CSVRASGGVGETQYF. In DNA form, the CDR3 reads TGCAGCGTTCGTGCTAGCGGGGGGGTTGGAGAGACCCAGTACTTC. The chain recombines TRBV29-1 with TRBJ2-5; TRBD2 matches 12 bases. Trimming removed 5 bases from V and 4 bases from J; junction bases left unmatched: 8. Germline V CDR1 and CDR2: SQVTM, ANQGSEA. This CDR3 is built from 15 residues.

This clonotype has just a few counts. The J gene is TRBJ2-7, the V gene TRBV20-1, with 8 bases fitting TRBD1. The J call is uncertain, as TRBJ2-5 better fits the DNA end. CDR1 DFQATT and CDR2 SNEGSKA come from the germline V gene (reference sequence). This CDR3 is 13 amino acids long. The CDR3 protein is CSVIPTGAGTQYF. The CDR3, as DNA: TGCAGTGTAATCCCGACAGGGGCGGGGACCCAGTACTTC.

Here the CDR3 reads CAVTPTENYGYTF. As DNA, the CDR3 is TGTGCCGTAACGCCGACGGAGAACTATGGCTACACCTTC. The chain is built from TRBV6-2 or TRBV6-3 and TRBJ1-2; D gene ambiguous. CDR1 is MNHEY and CDR2 is SVGEGT in the germline V gene. With 11 bases removed from V and 2 bases from J, the gap between germline ends came to 15 bases. This CDR3 region has 13 residues.

The chain recombines TRBV15 with TRBJ1-5; TRBD1 might be the D (5 bases). CDR1 and CDR2 from the germline V gene are LNHNV and YYDKDF (reference sequence). The ends were cut back, 3 bases at V and 2 bases at J, with 8 bases in the middle. There are 14 residues in the CDR3. The CDR3 sequence is CATSRGRGNQPQHF. The CDR3 DNA is TGTGCCACCAGCAGGGGGCGAGGCAATCAGCCCCAGCATTTT.

This clonotype was picked up one time. The chain recombines TRBV27 with TRBJ2-1, with a weak D call TRBD1 (6 bases). The V gene's germline CDR1 is MNHEY and CDR2 SMNVEV (reference sequence). The germline V and J ends were trimmed by 2 bases and 9 bases, with 14 bases remaining between them. The CDR3 consists of 14 residues. The CDR3 sequence is CASSLLQGPGEQFF. The CDR3, as DNA: TGTGCCAGCAGTTTACTACAGGGACCGGGTGAGCAGTTCTTC.

The chain carries TRBV7-2 and TRBJ2-1, with TRBD1 matching 8 bases. V shed 9 bases and J 0 bases; nucleotides not matched to a gene: 7. The CDR3 has 15 residues. Germline V gene sequence: CDR1 SGHTA, CDR2 FQGNSA. The CDR3 nucleotides are TGTGCCAGAGACAGGGGTTCGAGCTCCTACAATGAGCAGTTCTTC. It specifies CARDRGSSSYNEQFF.

This chain connects TRBV3-1 to TRBJ1-5; D gene unclear. Germline values: CDR1 LGHDT, CDR2 YNNKEL (reference sequence). The CDR3 consists of 14 residues. V was clipped by 2 bases and J by 3 bases, with 8 bases between them. CDR3 amino acids: CASSQSGTNQPQHF. The CDR3 DNA sequence: TGTGCCAGCAGCCAATCAGGAACCAATCAGCCCCAGCATTTT.